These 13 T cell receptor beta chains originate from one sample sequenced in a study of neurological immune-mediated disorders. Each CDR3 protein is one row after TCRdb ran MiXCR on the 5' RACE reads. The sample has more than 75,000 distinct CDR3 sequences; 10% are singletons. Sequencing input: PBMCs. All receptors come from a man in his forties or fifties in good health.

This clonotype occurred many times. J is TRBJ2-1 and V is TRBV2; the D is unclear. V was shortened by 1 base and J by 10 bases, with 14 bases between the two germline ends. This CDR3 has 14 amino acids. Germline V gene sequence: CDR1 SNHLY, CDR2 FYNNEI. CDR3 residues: CASSEDRTIREQFF. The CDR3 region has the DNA TGTGCCAGCAGTGAAGATCGGACCATCAGGGAGCAGTTCTTC.

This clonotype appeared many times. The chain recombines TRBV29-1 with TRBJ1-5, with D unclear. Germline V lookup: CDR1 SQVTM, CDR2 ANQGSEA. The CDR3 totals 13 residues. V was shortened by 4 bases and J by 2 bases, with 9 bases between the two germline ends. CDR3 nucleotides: TGCAGCGTTGTATGGCAGGGCAATCAGCCCCAGCATTTT. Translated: CSVVWQGNQPQHF.

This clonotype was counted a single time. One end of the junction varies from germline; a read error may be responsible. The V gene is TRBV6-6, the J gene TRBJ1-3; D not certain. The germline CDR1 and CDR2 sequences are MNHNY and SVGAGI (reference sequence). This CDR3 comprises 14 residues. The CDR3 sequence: CASREGLSGNTICF. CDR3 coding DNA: TGTGCCAGCAGGGAAGGACTCTCTGGAAACACCATATGTTTT.

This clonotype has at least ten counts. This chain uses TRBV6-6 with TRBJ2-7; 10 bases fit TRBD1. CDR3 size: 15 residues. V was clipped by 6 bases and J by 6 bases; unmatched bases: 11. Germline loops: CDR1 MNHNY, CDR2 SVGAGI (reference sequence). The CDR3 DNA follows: TGTGCCAGCAGCCGGAGCCGGGACAGGGGTTCCGAGCAGTACTTC. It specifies CASSRSRDRGSEQYF.

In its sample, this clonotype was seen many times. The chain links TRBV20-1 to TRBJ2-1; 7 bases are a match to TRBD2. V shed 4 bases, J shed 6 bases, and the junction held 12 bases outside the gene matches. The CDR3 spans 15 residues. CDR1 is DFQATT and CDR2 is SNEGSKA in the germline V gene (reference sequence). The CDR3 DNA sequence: TGCAGTGCTACCTGGGGCGGGAGCTCGTCCAATGAGCAGTTCTTC. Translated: CSATWGGSSSNEQFF.

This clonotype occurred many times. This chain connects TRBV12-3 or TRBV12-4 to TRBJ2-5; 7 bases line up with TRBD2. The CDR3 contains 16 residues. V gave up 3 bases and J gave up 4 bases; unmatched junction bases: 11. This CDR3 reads CASSFRDYIPGETQYF. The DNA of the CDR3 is TGTGCCAGCAGTTTCCGGGACTATATACCGGGAGAGACCCAGTACTTC.

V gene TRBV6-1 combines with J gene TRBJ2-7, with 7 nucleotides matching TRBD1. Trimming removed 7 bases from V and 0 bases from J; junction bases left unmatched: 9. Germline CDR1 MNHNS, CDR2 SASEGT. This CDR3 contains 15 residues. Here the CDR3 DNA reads TGTGCCAGCAACCTTGGACAGGCCATCTCCTACGAGCAGTACTTC. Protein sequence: CASNLGQAISYEQYF.

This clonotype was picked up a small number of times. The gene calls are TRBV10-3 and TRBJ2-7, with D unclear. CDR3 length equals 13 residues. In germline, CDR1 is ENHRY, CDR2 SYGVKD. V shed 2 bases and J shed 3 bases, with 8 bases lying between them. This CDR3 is CAISEGPNYEQYF. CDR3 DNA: TGTGCCATCAGTGAGGGACCCAACTACGAGCAGTACTTC.

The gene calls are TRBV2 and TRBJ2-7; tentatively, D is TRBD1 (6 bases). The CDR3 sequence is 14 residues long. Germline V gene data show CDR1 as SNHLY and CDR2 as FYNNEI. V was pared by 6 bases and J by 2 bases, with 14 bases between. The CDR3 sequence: CASSMQGTPYEQYF. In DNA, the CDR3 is TGTGCCAGCAGCATGCAGGGGACCCCCTACGAGCAGTACTTC.

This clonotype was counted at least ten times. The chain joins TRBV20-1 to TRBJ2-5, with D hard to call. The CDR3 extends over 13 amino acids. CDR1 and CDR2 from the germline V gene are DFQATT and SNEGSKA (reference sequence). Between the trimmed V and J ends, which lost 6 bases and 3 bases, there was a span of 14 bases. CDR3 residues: CSAEGPPEETQYF. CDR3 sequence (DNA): TGCAGTGCCGAAGGCCCCCCGGAAGAGACCCAGTACTTC.

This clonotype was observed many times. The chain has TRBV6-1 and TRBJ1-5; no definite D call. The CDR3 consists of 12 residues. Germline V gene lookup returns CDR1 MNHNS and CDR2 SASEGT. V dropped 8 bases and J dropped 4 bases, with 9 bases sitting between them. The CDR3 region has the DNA TGTGCCAGCTGCCAGGTTAATCAGCCCCAGCATTTT. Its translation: CASCQVNQPQHF.

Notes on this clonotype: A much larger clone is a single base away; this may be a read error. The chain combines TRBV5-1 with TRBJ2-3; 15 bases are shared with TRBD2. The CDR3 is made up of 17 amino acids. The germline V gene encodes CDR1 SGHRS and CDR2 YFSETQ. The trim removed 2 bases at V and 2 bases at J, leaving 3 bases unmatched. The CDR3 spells CASSFGTSGGNTDTQYF. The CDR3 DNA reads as TGCGCCAGCAGCTTCGGGACTAGCGGGGGGAACACAGATACGCAGTATTTT.

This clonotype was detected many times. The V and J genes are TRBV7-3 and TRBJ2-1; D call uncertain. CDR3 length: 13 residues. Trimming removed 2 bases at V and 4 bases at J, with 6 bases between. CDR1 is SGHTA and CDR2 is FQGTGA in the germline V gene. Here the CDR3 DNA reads TGTGCCAGCAGCTTACCACCGTACAATGAGCAGTTCTTC. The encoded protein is CASSLPPYNEQFF.